Shown below are 13 T cell receptor beta chains from a single sample sequenced in a study of Tregs in tolerant kidney transplant recipients. Profiled with immunoSEQ multiplex PCR; TCRdb holds only in-frame clones, not every one. The profile covers some 70,000 clones, with around 83% appearing a single time and about 4.5% taken by the ten largest. Input material: CD4+ T cells from blood. Receptors were obtained from a human donor in good health.

This clone was counted between two and nine times. This chain connects TRBV18 to TRBJ2-1; 9 nucleotides agree with TRBD2. Germline V gene lookup returns CDR1 KGHSH and CDR2 LQKENI. This CDR3 spans 16 amino acids. Trimming cost V 3 bases and J 4 bases; bases outside gene matches: 7. CDR3 loop: CASSPYASGIYNEQFF. CDR3 DNA sequence: TGTGCCAGCTCACCTTACGCTAGCGGGATTTACAATGAGCAGTTCTTC.

The chain employs TRBV4-3 and TRBJ2-3; no definite D call. The CDR3 is 15 amino acids. The germline V and J ends were trimmed by 1 base and 2 bases, with 10 bases remaining between them. Germline V lookup: CDR1 LGHNA, CDR2 YSLEER. CDR3 in DNA: TGCGCCAGCAGCCAAGCTGTCGAAAACACAGATACGCAGTATTTT. Encoded protein: CASSQAVENTDTQYF.

The gene calls are TRBV2 and TRBJ2-7; TRBD2 might be the D (7 bases). The germline V gene has CDR1 SNHLY and CDR2 FYNNEI. The CDR3 spans 14 residues. V dropped 6 bases and J dropped 6 bases, with 18 bases sitting between them. The CDR3: CASRGARGAGEQYF. DNA for the CDR3: TGTGCCAGCAGAGGAGCTCGGGGGGCTGGCGAGCAGTACTTC.

This rearrangement joins TRBV18 to TRBJ1-1; D is ambiguous. The V end lost 4 bases, the J end lost 4 bases, and 13 bases lay between the germline ends. Germline lookup yields CDR1 KGHSH and CDR2 LQKENI. CDR3 length: 14 residues. CDR3 sequence reads: CASSLVGDSTEAFF. CDR3 DNA: TGTGCCAGCTCACTGGTTGGGGATAGCACTGAAGCTTTCTTT.

The rearrangement uses TRBV4-3 and TRBJ2-7; 9 nucleotides agree with TRBD2. Germline V gene sequence: CDR1 LGHNA, CDR2 YSLEER. V dropped 4 bases and J dropped 3; count of bases not matched to a gene: 7. The CDR3 is 15 amino acids. This CDR3 reads CASSLSSGGIYEQYF. In DNA, the CDR3 is TGCGCCAGCAGCCTCTCCAGCGGGGGGATCTACGAGCAGTACTTC.

The rearrangement joins TRBV7-6 to TRBJ2-5; weak D call: TRBD2 (6 bases). Germline values: CDR1 SGHVS, CDR2 FNYEAQ. The CDR3 length is 15 residues. Trimming removed 1 base from V and 4 bases from J, with 13 bases in between. The CDR3 nucleotides are TGTGCCAGCAGCTTAGGTTATGGGGGGTTAGAGACCCAGTACTTC. Its translation: CASSLGYGGLETQYF.

V gene TRBV5-1 combines with J gene TRBJ2-3; the match to TRBD2 covers 10 bases. V was clipped by 1 base and J by 5 bases; unmatched bases: 7. The CDR3 runs 16 residues. The V gene's germline CDR1 is SGHRS and CDR2 YFSETQ. The CDR3 sequence is CASSLPTSGSGDTQYF. DNA of the CDR3: TGCGCCAGCAGCTTGCCGACTAGCGGGTCGGGAGATACGCAGTATTTT.

The chain is built from TRBV7-2 and TRBJ2-3; D remains unclear. The CDR3 is 12 residues long. Trimming stripped 0 bases from V and 7 bases from J, with 5 bases between. CDR1 and CDR2 (germline): SGHTA, FQGNSA. CDR3 loop: CASSLARNTQYF. CDR3 sequence (DNA): TGTGCCAGCAGCTTAGCGAGAAATACGCAGTATTTT.

This chain connects TRBV12-5 to TRBJ2-1, with no clear D. The V gene's germline CDR1 is LGHNT and CDR2 FRNRAP. V lost 1 base and J lost 8, with 9 bases in between. The CDR3 spans 13 residues. The CDR3 here is CASGLGERHEQFF. The CDR3 nucleotides are TGTGCTAGTGGTTTGGGGGAACGTCATGAGCAGTTCTTC. The entire variable domain, with the rest obtained from reference TRBV12-5 and TRBJ2-1, is as follows: DARVTQTPRHKVTEMGQEVTMRCQPILGHNTVFWYRQTMMQGLELLAYFRNRAPLDDSGMPKDRFSAEMPDATLATLKIQPSEPRDSAVYFCASGLGERHEQFFGPGTRLTVL.

The chain links TRBV27 to TRBJ2-1; 13 bases fit TRBD2. Germline CDR1 is MNHEY and CDR2 is SMNVEV (reference sequence). Unmatched junction bases numbered 8, after V lost 5 bases and J lost 7 bases. The CDR3 is 16 amino acids. This CDR3 reads CASSPTSGRVKNEQFF. DNA of the CDR3: TGTGCCAGCAGTCCCACTAGCGGGAGGGTTAAAAATGAGCAGTTCTTC.

The chain uses TRBV30 and TRBJ1-2; no clear D. The germline V gene encodes CDR1 GTSNPN and CDR2 SVGIG (reference sequence). This CDR3 spans 11 amino acids. Trimming left V 3 bases short and J 7 bases short, with 9 bases between. CDR3 sequence: CAWSVQRGYTF. The CDR3 DNA reads TGTGCCTGGAGCGTGCAGCGTGGCTACACCTTC.

The chain is built from TRBV5-6 and TRBJ2-5; TRBD2 is a possible D gene (6 bases). The V gene's germline CDR1 is SGHDT and CDR2 YYEEEE. The germline V and J ends were trimmed by 4 bases and 3 bases, with 16 bases remaining between them. The CDR3 extends over 15 amino acids. The CDR3 spells CASSPVSGREETQYF. DNA of the CDR3: TGTGCCAGCAGCCCAGTGTCCGGGAGAGAAGAGACCCAGTACTTC.

The rearrangement links TRBV9 to TRBJ2-4; a weak D match, TRBD1 (5 bases). CDR3 length: 15 residues. V was pared by 0 bases and J by 10 bases, with 17 bases between. Germline values: CDR1 SGDLS, CDR2 YYNGEE. CDR3 amino acids: CASSVAQAGSGIQYF. The CDR3 DNA sequence: TGTGCCAGCAGCGTAGCTCAGGCAGGGTCAGGAATTCAGTACTTC.